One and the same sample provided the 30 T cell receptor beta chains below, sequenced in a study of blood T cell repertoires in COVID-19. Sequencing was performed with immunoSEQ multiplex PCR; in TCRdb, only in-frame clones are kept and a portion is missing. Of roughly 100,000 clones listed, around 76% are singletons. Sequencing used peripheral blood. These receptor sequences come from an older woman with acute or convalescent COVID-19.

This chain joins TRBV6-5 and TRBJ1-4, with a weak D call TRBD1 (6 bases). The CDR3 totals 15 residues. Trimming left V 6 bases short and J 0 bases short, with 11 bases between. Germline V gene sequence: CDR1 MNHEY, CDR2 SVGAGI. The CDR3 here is CASRKGDATNEKLFF. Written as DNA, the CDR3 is TGTGCCAGCAGGAAGGGGGATGCAACTAATGAAAAACTGTTTTTT.

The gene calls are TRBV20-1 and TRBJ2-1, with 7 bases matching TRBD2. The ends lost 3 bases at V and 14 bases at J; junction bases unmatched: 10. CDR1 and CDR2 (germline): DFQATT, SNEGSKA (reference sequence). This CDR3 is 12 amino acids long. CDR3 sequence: CSASQRVGGKFF. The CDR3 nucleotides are TGCAGTGCTAGTCAGCGAGTGGGGGGGAAGTTCTTC.

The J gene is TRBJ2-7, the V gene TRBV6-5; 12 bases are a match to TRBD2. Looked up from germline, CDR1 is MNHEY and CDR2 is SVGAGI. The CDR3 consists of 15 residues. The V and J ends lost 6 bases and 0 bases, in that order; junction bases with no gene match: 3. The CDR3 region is CASSTSGGSSYEQYF. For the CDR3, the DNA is TGTGCCAGCAGCACTAGCGGGGGGAGCTCCTACGAGCAGTACTTC.

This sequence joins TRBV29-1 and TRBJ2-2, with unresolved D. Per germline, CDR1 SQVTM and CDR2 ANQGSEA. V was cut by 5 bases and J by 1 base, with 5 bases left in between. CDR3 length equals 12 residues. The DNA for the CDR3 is TGCAGCGTTAATCGGAACACCGGGGAGCTGTTTTTT. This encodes CSVNRNTGELFF.

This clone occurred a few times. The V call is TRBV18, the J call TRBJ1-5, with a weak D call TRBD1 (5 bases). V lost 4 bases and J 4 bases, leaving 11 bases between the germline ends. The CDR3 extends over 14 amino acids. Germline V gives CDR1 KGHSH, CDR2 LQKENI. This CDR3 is CASSQGALNQPQHF. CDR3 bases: TGTGCCAGCTCACAAGGGGCTTTGAATCAGCCCCAGCATTTT.

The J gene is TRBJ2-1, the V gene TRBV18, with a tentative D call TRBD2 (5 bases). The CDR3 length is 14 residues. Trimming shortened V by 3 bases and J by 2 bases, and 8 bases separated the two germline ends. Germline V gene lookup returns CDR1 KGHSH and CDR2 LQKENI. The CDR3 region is CASSPPGTYNEQFF. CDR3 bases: TGTGCCAGCTCACCGCCCGGGACCTACAATGAGCAGTTCTTC.

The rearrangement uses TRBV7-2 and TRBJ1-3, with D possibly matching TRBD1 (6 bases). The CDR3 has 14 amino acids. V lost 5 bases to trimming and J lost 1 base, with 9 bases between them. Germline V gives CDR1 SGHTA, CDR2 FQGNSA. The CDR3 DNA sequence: TGTGCCAGCAGCGTCAGGGGATCTGGAAACACCATATATTTT. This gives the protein CASSVRGSGNTIYF.

The CDR3, as DNA: TGTGCCAGCAGTTTAGGGGGGGCGGCAGATACGCAGTATTTT. Residues: CASSLGGAADTQYF. The chain uses TRBV27 and TRBJ2-3; a weak D match, TRBD2 (7 bases). CDR3 length: 14 residues. V was shortened by 2 bases and J by 4 bases, with 10 bases between the two germline ends. The germline V gene has CDR1 MNHEY and CDR2 SMNVEV (reference sequence).

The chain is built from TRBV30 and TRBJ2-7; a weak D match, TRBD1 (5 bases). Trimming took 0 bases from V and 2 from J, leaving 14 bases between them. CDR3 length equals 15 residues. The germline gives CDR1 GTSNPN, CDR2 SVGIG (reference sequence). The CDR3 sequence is CAWSVQTIGAYEQYF. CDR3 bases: TGTGCCTGGAGTGTACAGACGATAGGGGCCTACGAGCAGTACTTC.

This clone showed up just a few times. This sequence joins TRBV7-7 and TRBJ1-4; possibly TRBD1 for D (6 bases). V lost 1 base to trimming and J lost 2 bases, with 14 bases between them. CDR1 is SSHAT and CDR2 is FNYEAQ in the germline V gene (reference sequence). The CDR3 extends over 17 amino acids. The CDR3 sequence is CASSLVPGAQTNEKLFF. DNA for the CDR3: TGTGCCAGCAGCTTAGTCCCAGGGGCGCAGACTAATGAAAAACTGTTTTTT.

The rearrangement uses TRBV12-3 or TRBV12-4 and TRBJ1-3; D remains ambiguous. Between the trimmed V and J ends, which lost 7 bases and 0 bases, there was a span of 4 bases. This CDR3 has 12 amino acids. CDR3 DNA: TGTGCCAGCACCTCCTCTGGAAACACCATATATTTT. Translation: CASTSSGNTIYF.

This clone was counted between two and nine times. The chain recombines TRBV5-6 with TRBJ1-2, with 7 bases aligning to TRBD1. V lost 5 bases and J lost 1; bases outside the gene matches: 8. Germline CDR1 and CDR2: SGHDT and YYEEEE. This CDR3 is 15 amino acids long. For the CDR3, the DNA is TGTGCCAGCAGGCTTCAGACAGGGATTAACTATGGCTACACCTTC. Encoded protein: CASRLQTGINYGYTF.

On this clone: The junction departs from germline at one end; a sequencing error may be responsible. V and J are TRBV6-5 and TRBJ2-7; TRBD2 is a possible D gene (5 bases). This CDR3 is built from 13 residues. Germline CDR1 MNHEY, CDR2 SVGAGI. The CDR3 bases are TGTGCCAGCAGTTACTCGATACTGGACTCGGCACACTTC. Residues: CASSYSILDSAHF.

The CDR3, as DNA: TGTGCCAGCAGCTTCGCAGGGGATTTCTCCTACAATGAGCAGTTCTTC. It translates to CASSFAGDFSYNEQFF. This chain links TRBV7-9 with TRBJ2-1; possible D gene TRBD1, 6 bases. This CDR3 contains 16 residues. The ends were cut back, 3 bases at V and 0 bases at J, with 12 bases in the middle. Germline loops: CDR1 SEHNR, CDR2 FQNEAQ (reference sequence). The full variable domain, its missing parts supplied by reference TRBV7-9 and TRBJ2-1, is DTGVSQNPRHKITKRGQNVTFRCDPISEHNRLYWYRQTLGQGPEFLTYFQNEAQLEKSRLLSDRFSAERPKGSFSTLEIQRTEQGDSAMYLCASSFAGDFSYNEQFFGPGTRLTVL.

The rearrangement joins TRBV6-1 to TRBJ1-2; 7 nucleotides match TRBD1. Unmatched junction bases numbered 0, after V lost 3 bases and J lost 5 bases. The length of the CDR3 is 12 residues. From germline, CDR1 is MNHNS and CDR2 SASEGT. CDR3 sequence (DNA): TGTGCCAGCAGTGACAGGGGGTATGGCTACACCTTC. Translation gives CASSDRGYGYTF.

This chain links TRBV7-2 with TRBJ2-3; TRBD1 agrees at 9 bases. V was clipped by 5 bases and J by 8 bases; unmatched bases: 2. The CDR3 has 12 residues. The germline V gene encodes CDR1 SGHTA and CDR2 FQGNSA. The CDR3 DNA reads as TGTGCCAGCAGCCGACAGGGGGGTACGCAGTATTTT. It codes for CASSRQGGTQYF.

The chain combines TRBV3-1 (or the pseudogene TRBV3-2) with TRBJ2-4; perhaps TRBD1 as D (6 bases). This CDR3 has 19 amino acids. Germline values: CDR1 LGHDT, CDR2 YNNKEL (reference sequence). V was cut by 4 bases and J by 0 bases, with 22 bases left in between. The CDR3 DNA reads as TGTGCCAGCAGCCGAACCCCCCAGACAGGCCATCTAGCCAAAAACATTCAGTACTTC. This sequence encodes CASSRTPQTGHLAKNIQYF.

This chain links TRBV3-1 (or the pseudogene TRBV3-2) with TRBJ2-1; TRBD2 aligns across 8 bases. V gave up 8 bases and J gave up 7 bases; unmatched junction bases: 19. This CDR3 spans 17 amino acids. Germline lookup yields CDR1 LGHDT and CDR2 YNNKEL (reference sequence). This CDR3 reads CASGPSFPAGGANEQFF. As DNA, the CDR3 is TGTGCCAGCGGGCCCTCTTTCCCGGCGGGGGGAGCGAATGAGCAGTTCTTC.

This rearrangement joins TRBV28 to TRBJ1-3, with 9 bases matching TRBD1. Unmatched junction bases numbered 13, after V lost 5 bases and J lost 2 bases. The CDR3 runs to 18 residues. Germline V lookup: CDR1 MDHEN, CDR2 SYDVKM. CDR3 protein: CASSKFLDRGEAGNTIYF. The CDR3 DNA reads TGTGCCAGCAGTAAATTCCTGGACAGGGGAGAAGCTGGAAACACCATATATTTT.

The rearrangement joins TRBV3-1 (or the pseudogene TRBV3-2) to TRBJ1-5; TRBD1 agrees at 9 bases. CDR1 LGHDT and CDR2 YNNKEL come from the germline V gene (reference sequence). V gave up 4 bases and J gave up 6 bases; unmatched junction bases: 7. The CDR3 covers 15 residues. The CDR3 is CASSRGTGSGQPQHF. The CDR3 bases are TGTGCCAGCAGCCGTGGGACAGGGTCAGGTCAGCCCCAGCATTTT.

CDR3 amino acids: CASSYRSFLNTGELFF. In nucleotides, the CDR3 is TGTGCCAGCAGTTACCGGTCATTCCTTAACACCGGGGAGCTGTTTTTT. The chain links TRBV6-5 to TRBJ2-2; no firm D call. Germline assignment: CDR1 MNHEY and CDR2 SVGAGI. Trimming shortened V by 2 bases and J by 2 bases, and 12 bases separated the two germline ends. This CDR3 comprises 16 residues.

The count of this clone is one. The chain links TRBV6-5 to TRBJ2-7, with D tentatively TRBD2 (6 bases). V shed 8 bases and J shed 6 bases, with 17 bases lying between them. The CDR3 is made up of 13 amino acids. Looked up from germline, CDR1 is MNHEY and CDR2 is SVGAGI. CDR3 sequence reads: CASSSWGVGEQYF. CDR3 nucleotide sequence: TGTGCCAGCTCGTCGTGGGGGGTCGGCGAGCAGTACTTC.

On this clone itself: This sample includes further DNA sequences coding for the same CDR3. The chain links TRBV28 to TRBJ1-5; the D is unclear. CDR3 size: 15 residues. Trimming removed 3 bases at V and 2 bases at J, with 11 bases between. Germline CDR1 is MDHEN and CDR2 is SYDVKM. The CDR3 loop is CASSFRGQGNQPQHF. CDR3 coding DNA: TGTGCCAGCAGTTTTCGAGGGCAGGGCAATCAGCCCCAGCATTTT.

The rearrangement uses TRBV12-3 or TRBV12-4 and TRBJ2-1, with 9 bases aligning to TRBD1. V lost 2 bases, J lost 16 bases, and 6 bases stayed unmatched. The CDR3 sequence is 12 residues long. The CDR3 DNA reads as TGTGCCAGCAGTTTAAACAGGGGGCTTTTATTCTTC. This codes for CASSLNRGLLFF.

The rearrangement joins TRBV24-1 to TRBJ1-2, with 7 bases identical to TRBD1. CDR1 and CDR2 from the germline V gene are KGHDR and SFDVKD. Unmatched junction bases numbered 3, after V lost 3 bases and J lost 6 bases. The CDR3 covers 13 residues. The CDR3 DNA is TGTGCCACCAGTGATATACAGGGGAATGGCTACACCTTC. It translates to CATSDIQGNGYTF.

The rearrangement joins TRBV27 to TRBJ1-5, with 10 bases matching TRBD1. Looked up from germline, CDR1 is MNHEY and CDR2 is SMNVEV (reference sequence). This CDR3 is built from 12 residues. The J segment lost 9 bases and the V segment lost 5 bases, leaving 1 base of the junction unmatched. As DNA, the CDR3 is TGTGCCAGCAGTCGGACAGGGGGGCCCCAGCATTTT. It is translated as CASSRTGGPQHF.

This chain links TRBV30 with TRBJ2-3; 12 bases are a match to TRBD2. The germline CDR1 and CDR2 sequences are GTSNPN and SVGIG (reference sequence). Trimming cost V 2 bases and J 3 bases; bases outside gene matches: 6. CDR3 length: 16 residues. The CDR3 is CAWSIASGGATDTQYF. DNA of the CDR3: TGTGCCTGGAGTATTGCTAGCGGGGGGGCGACAGATACGCAGTATTTT.

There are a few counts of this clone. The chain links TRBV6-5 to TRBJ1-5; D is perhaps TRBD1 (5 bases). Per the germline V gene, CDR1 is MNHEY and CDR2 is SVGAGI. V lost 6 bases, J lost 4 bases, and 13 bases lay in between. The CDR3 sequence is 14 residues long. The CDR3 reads CASSPSAGNQPQHF. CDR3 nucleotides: TGTGCCAGCAGCCCCTCGGCAGGGAATCAGCCCCAGCATTTT.

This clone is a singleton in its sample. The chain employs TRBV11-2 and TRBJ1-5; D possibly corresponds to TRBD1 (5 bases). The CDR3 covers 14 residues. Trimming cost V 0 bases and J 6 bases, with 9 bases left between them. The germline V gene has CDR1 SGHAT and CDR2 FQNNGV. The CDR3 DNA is TGTGCCAGCAGCTTAGAGACAGTTACTCAGCCCCAGCATTTT. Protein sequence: CASSLETVTQPQHF. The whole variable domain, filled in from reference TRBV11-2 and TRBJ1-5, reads EAGVAQSPRYKIIEKRQSVAFWCNPISGHATLYWYQQILGQGPKLLIQFQNNGVVDDSQLPKDRFSAERLKGVDSTLKIQPAKLEDSAVYLCASSLETVTQPQHFGDGTRLSIL.

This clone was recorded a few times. CDR3 sequence reads: CASGLGLDQPQHF. The CDR3 DNA sequence: TGTGCTAGTGGTTTGGGTTTAGATCAGCCCCAGCATTTT. The chain links TRBV12-5 to TRBJ1-5, with D hard to call. This CDR3 is built from 13 residues. With 1 base removed from V and 5 bases from J, the gap between germline ends came to 6 bases. Germline lookup yields CDR1 LGHNT and CDR2 FRNRAP.